The T cell receptor (beta chain) described here comes from a study of circulating CD8 cells and anti-PD-1 response in melanoma. Background on the study: Nivolumab was given intravenously at 3 mg/kg every 2 weeks. Findings and caveats of the study: TIGIT repertoires were least diverse, DNEG repertoires most diverse.

TCR libraries were prepared from roughly 14 ng of total RNA with the QIAseq Immune Repertoire TCR panel. TCRdb ran MiXCR on the reads and lists one entry per CDR3 protein. The data hold 450 to 500 distinct CDR3 sequences, with around 9.3% observed a single time. From live CD3+CD8+TCRalphabeta+ cells, four PD-1 and/or TIGIT subsets were sorted. Germline CDR1 is SQVTM and CDR2 is ANQGSEA. CDR3 size: 14 residues. The V gene lost 7 bases and the J gene lost 5 bases, with 18 bases spanning the gap. This clonotype is labeled medium-sized. What it binds is not known. The V gene is TRBV29-1, the J gene TRBJ1-3; unclear D gene. The sequence was obtained from a human donor with melanoma. The sample in question was CD8+ T cells from PBMCs, obtained at baseline or after one month of anti-PD-1 therapy (not recorded which). The CDR3 reads CSETDGRYRNTIYF. The CDR3 DNA sequence: TGCAGCGAAACGGACGGGCGTTATAGAAACACCATATATTTT.